The sequence of this T cell receptor (beta chain) was determined in a study of PD-L1 blockade in urothelial cancer. The wider study: Atezolizumab (1,200 mg intravenously every 3 weeks) began in the mid-2010s for patients. Across blood samples, T cells had a median count of about 140,000.

Synthetic spike-ins, TCR analog templates, were added into each PCR. The protocol was immunoSEQ multiplex PCR, while the TCRdb copy is restricted to in-frame clones and leaves out a portion. The sample yields 24,000 or so clones, roughly 89% seen once. Metastatic or locally advanced urothelial carcinoma was present in the patients. The CDR3 has 16 amino acids. V was clipped by 2 bases and J by 0 bases; unmatched bases: 5. Germline lookup yields CDR1 LNHDA and CDR2 SQIVND (reference sequence). The V gene is TRBV19, the J gene TRBJ2-3, with 7 bases that match TRBD1. The sequenced sample was PBMCs, obtained around atezolizumab (anti-PD-L1) treatment. The clonotype comes from a man aged 45-65 years with urothelial cancer. CDR3 nucleotides: TGTGCCAGTAGTATACCCGGGACAGTTAGCACAGATACGCAGTATTTT. Translation gives CASSIPGTVSTDTQYF. The variable domain in full, completed from reference TRBV19 and TRBJ2-3, reads DGGITQSPKYLFRKEGQNVTLSCEQNLNHDAMYWYRQDPGQGLRLIYYSQIVNDFQKGDIAEGYSVSREKKESFPLTVTSAQKNPTAFYLCASSIPGTVSTDTQYFGPGTRLTVL.